The 18 T cell receptor beta chains listed next were all sequenced from one sample in a study of blood T cell repertoires in COVID-19. TCRdb's copy holds only in-frame clones and misses some; the assay was immunoSEQ multiplex PCR. The data show about 300,000 clones, approximately 84% seen once. Source material: peripheral blood. The receptors shown here come from a human donor with COVID-19, enrolled during active disease. The donor label of this sample is uncertain.

The genes are TRBV6-5 and TRBJ2-7, with 8 bases fitting TRBD1. The CDR3 length is 13 residues. The germline CDR1 and CDR2 sequences are MNHEY and SVGAGI. The V and J ends lost 6 bases and 3 bases, in that order; junction bases with no gene match: 4. The CDR3 reads CASRQGQVYEQYF. DNA of the CDR3: TGTGCCAGCAGACAGGGACAGGTCTACGAGCAGTACTTC.

The chain combines TRBV11-2 with TRBJ2-7, with D possibly matching TRBD1 (5 bases). The V end lost 5 bases, the J end lost 7 bases, and 9 bases lay between the germline ends. In germline, CDR1 is SGHAT, CDR2 FQNNGV. The CDR3 loop spans 11 amino acids. The CDR3 region has the DNA TGTGCCAGCAGCGTGACAGAAGAGCAGTACTTC. It yields the protein CASSVTEEQYF. The full variable domain, with the rest looked up from reference TRBV11-2 and TRBJ2-7, is EAGVAQSPRYKIIEKRQSVAFWCNPISGHATLYWYQQILGQGPKLLIQFQNNGVVDDSQLPKDRFSAERLKGVDSTLKIQPAKLEDSAVYLCASSVTEEQYFGPGTRLTVT.

This chain uses TRBV20-1 with TRBJ2-5; the D is unclear. This CDR3 contains 11 residues. Germline CDR1 and CDR2: DFQATT and SNEGSKA (reference sequence). The V gene lost 3 bases and the J gene lost 5 bases, with 7 bases spanning the gap. The CDR3 reads CSASLSETQYF. DNA of the CDR3: TGCAGTGCTAGCCTATCCGAGACCCAGTACTTC.

This clone occurred once. This rearrangement joins TRBV23-1 to TRBJ1-5; TRBD1 matches at 7 bases. TRBV23-1 is filed as an ORF, its function uncertain. The length of the CDR3 is 20 residues. The ends lost 0 bases at V and 0 bases at J; junction bases unmatched: 14. CDR3 loop: CASSQSPHGVGTVSNQPQHF. The CDR3 DNA follows: TGCGCCAGCAGTCAATCCCCTCACGGGGTCGGGACAGTTAGCAATCAGCCCCAGCATTTT.

The CDR3 nucleotides read TGTGCCAGCAGCAAATCTGGGGGGACAACTAATGAAAAACTGTTTTTT. As protein: CASSKSGGTTNEKLFF. The chain carries TRBV21-1 and TRBJ1-4. TRBV21-1 is a recognized pseudogene. The CDR3 runs 16 residues.

The V call is TRBV2, the J call TRBJ1-3; 7 bases map to TRBD1. Germline V gene data show CDR1 as SNHLY and CDR2 as FYNNEI. The CDR3 has 14 residues. The V and J ends lost 8 bases and 4 bases, in that order; junction bases with no gene match: 8. The CDR3 DNA reads as TGTGCCAGCCAGAAGCAGGGGGTAGGAAACACCATATATTTT. Translation: CASQKQGVGNTIYF.

This chain links TRBV9 with TRBJ2-1, with no clear D. The CDR3 runs 15 residues. Trimming took off 0 bases at V and 5 bases at J, with 12 bases between the two ends. CDR1 is SGDLS, CDR2 YYNGEE, per germline. The CDR3 DNA follows: TGTGCCAGCAGCGTAGGGGCTCTAAGGCACAATGAGCAGTTCTTC. Residues: CASSVGALRHNEQFF.

There are many counts of this clone. The chain employs TRBV18 and TRBJ2-1; TRBD1 agrees at 10 bases. The CDR3 is made up of 16 amino acids. Germline CDR1 is KGHSH and CDR2 is LQKENI. V lost 4 bases and J lost 4; bases outside the gene matches: 7. CDR3 protein: CASSLLDRGLYNEQFF. For the CDR3, the DNA is TGTGCCAGCTCACTGTTAGACAGGGGGCTATACAATGAGCAGTTCTTC.

The rearrangement links TRBV28 to TRBJ1-1; D is unclear. The V end was cut by 3 bases, the J end by 1 base, with 15 bases between. The CDR3 has 16 amino acids. Germline V gene data show CDR1 as MDHEN and CDR2 as SYDVKM. CDR3 amino acids: CASSLFGSGKNTEAFF. CDR3 sequence (DNA): TGTGCCAGCAGTTTGTTCGGTTCCGGTAAGAACACTGAAGCTTTCTTT.

The chain couples TRBV27 to TRBJ2-5, with TRBD1 matching 12 bases. CDR1 and CDR2 from the germline V gene are MNHEY and SMNVEV (reference sequence). The CDR3 has 17 residues. V trimming: 3 bases; J trimming: 4 bases; junction bases outside the gene matches: 9. The CDR3 DNA reads TGTGCCAGCAGTTTGCTACCGGGACAGGGGGCAGGAGAGACCCAGTACTTC. This gives the protein CASSLLPGQGAGETQYF.

CDR3 in amino acids: CASSLGDRRNYGYTF. CDR3 DNA: TGTGCCAGCAGCTTGGGGGACAGGCGCAACTATGGCTACACCTTC. The J gene is TRBJ1-2, the V gene TRBV7-9; TRBD1 matches 8 bases. The CDR3 is made up of 15 amino acids. V gave up 3 bases and J gave up 2 bases; unmatched junction bases: 5. Germline-derived CDR1 and CDR2 are SEHNR and FQNEAQ (reference sequence).

The chain couples TRBV19 to TRBJ1-5; D is ambiguous. The germline gives CDR1 LNHDA, CDR2 SQIVND (reference sequence). Trimming took 1 base from V and 4 from J, leaving 14 bases between them. The CDR3 runs 16 residues. The CDR3 coding sequence is TGTGCCAGTAGTATAGGTTTCGGGGTAAGGAATCAGCCCCAGCATTTT. It translates to CASSIGFGVRNQPQHF.

This chain connects TRBV19 to TRBJ2-1, with TRBD2 matching over 10 bases. The CDR3 consists of 17 residues. V lost 5 bases, J lost 8 bases, and 15 bases stayed unmatched. Germline V lookup: CDR1 LNHDA, CDR2 SQIVND (reference sequence). The CDR3 is CASSFKLAGGTTDEQFF. The CDR3 DNA sequence: TGTGCCAGTAGTTTCAAATTAGCGGGAGGCACCACGGATGAGCAGTTCTTC.

This chain joins TRBV7-2 and TRBJ2-7, with a tentative D call TRBD1 (5 bases). The CDR3 is 14 amino acids. The germline V and J ends were trimmed by 5 bases and 2 bases, with 13 bases remaining between them. CDR1 and CDR2 (germline): SGHTA, FQGNSA. CDR3 sequence reads: CASSKMAGPYEQYF. The CDR3 DNA reads as TGTGCCAGCAGCAAAATGGCAGGGCCCTACGAGCAGTACTTC.

The chain uses TRBV11-3 and TRBJ2-2; D is unclear. The ends were cut back, 4 bases at V and 7 bases at J, with 7 bases in the middle. The CDR3 runs 12 residues. CDR1 and CDR2 (germline): SGHNT, YENEEA. The CDR3 reads CASSSPVGELFF. The CDR3 DNA is TGTGCCAGCAGCTCCCCGGTCGGGGAGCTGTTTTTT.

The chain uses TRBV20-1 and TRBJ2-7; D is ambiguous. Germline CDR1 reads DFQATT; CDR2 reads SNEGSKA (reference sequence). CDR3 length: 15 residues. V shed 3 bases and J shed 0 bases, with 15 bases lying between them. CDR3 in amino acids: CSASPLWPNSYEQYF. The CDR3 DNA is TGCAGTGCTAGTCCGCTCTGGCCCAACTCCTACGAGCAGTACTTC.

With respect to this clone: At the DNA level, this CDR3 is encoded by other sequences in the same sample as well. V and J are TRBV3-1 (or the pseudogene TRBV3-2) and TRBJ1-5; 7 positions match TRBD1. The germline gives CDR1 LGHDT, CDR2 YNNKEL (reference sequence). This CDR3 is 14 amino acids long. V shed 1 base, J shed 7 bases, and the junction held 4 bases outside the gene matches. The CDR3 nucleotides read TGTGCCAGCAGCCAAGGGCAGGGGGGACAGCCCCAGCATTTT. Its protein product is CASSQGQGGQPQHF.

This clone was observed a handful of times. This chain links TRBV29-1 with TRBJ2-1, with a possible D match to TRBD2 (6 bases). Per germline, CDR1 SQVTM and CDR2 ANQGSEA. The CDR3 is made up of 13 amino acids. The ends were cut back, 6 bases at V and 7 bases at J, with 16 bases in the middle. CDR3 sequence (DNA): TGCAGCGTGGACTACCTTCGGGGGAATGAGCAGTTCTTC. Translation gives CSVDYLRGNEQFF.